This T cell receptor beta chain was captured by sequencing in a study of blood T cell repertoires in COVID-19. Whole-study context: The cDNA or gDNA used as material had been derived from T cells, B-cell-depleted T cells, or PBMCs.

This CDR3 has 15 residues. Germline V CDR1 and CDR2: SGHAT, FQNNGV. V lost 5 bases, J lost 1 base, and 9 bases lay in between. As originally analysed: Estimated nucleated cell counts came from reference gene primer amplification. TCRdb's table, derived via immunoSEQ multiplex PCR, lists solely in-frame clones and lacks some. D and trimming come from the DNA, and the V and J calls and clone size come from that table. Of around 200,000 clones detected, about nine tenths appear once; the ten largest clones hold around 3.8%. Sequencing was performed on PBMCs or T cells enriched from blood (not recorded which). The source of this sequence is a woman aged 40 to 55 with acute COVID-19. V is TRBV11-2 and J is TRBJ1-6; possibly TRBD1 for D (5 bases). CDR3 bases: TGTGCCAGCAGCCCCCGACAGTCCTATAATTCACCCCTCCACTTT. Its translation: CASSPRQSYNSPLHF.